This T cell receptor (beta chain) stems from a study of cytomegalovirus exposure and HLA in healthy donors. The V and J ends lost 7 bases and 2 bases respectively, with 12 bases between them. CDR1 and CDR2 (germline): ENHRY, SYGVKD. The CDR3 runs 14 residues. Study results and limitations: Associated with HLA alleles at 0.05 false discovery rate in a later analysis were approximately 17,000 TCR beta sequences. Sequences of the TCR beta chain were said to predict the HLA-A and HLA-B alleles of most subjects accurately.

Both 60 Vbeta primers and 13 Jbeta primers went into the PCR. The protocol was immunoSEQ multiplex PCR, while the TCRdb copy is restricted to in-frame clones and leaves out a portion. The table lists 150,000 to 200,000 clones, around 72% of them singletons. Comment on this clone: Antigen unknown.

The sequence was obtained from a middle-aged woman in good health and CMV-seropositive. The sample taken for sequencing was PBMCs. V and J are TRBV10-3 and TRBJ1-3; D unclear. CDR3 coding DNA: TGTGCCATCATCCCTGAGGGAACTGGAAACACCATATATTTT. Translation gives CAIIPEGTGNTIYF.